The clone carrying this T cell receptor (beta chain) turned up a few times. The data are from a study of OX40 agonist ivuxolimab in advanced cancers. Profiled with immunoSEQ multiplex PCR; TCRdb holds only in-frame clones, not every one. Here the sample spans approximately 15,000 clones, 84% being singletons. The length of the CDR3 is 15 residues. CDR1 WSHSY and CDR2 SAAADI come from the germline V gene. V trimming: 10 bases; J trimming: 9 bases; junction bases outside the gene matches: 14. The source is an adult with an advanced solid tumor such as melanoma, head and neck, liver or kidney cancer. This specimen consisted of CD4+ or CD8+ T cells sorted from blood, obtained in a trial of the OX40 agonist ivuxolimab. The chain uses TRBV10-2 and TRBJ2-1; 11 positions agree with TRBD2. The CDR3 region has the DNA TGCGCCATCGGGACTAGCGGACCTAAGGGGGCTGAGCAGTTCTTC. It codes for CAIGTSGPKGAEQFF.